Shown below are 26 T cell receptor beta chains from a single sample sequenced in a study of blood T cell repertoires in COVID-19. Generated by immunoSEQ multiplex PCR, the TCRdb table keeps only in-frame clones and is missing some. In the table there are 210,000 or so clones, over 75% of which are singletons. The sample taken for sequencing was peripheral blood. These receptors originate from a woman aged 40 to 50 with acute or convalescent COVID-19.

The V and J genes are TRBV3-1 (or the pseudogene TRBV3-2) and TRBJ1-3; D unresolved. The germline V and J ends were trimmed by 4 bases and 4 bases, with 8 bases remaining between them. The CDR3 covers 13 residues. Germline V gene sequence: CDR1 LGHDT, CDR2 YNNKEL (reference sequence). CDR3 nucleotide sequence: TGTGCCAGCAGCCTTAGAATAGGAAACACCATATATTTT. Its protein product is CASSLRIGNTIYF.

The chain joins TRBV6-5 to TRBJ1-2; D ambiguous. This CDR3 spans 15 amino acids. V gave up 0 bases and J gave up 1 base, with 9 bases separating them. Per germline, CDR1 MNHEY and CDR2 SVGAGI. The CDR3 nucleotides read TGTGCCAGCAGTTACTCCGTGGGGAGTAACTATGGCTACACCTTC. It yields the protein CASSYSVGSNYGYTF.

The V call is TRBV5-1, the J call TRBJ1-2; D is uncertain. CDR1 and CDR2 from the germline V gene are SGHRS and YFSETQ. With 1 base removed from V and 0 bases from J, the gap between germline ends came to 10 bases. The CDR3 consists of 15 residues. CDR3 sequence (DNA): TGCGCCAGCAGCTTGTACCCGGGAGCTAACTATGGCTACACCTTC. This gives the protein CASSLYPGANYGYTF.

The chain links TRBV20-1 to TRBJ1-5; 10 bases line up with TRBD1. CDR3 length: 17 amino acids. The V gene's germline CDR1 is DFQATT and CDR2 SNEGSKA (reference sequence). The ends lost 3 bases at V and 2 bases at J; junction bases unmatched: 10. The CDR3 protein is CSASDSGTGVRNQPQHF. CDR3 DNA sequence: TGCAGTGCTAGTGACTCCGGGACAGGGGTGCGCAATCAGCCCCAGCATTTT.

Here the CDR3 DNA reads TGTGCCAGCAGCCATCTGACTAGCGATCAAGAGACCCAGTACTTC. This translates into CASSHLTSDQETQYF. V gene TRBV3-1 (or the pseudogene TRBV3-2) combines with J gene TRBJ2-5; 8 bases are a match to TRBD2. CDR3 length: 15 amino acids. The trim removed 3 bases at V and 2 bases at J, leaving 5 bases unmatched. The germline V gene has CDR1 LGHDT and CDR2 YNNKEL (reference sequence).

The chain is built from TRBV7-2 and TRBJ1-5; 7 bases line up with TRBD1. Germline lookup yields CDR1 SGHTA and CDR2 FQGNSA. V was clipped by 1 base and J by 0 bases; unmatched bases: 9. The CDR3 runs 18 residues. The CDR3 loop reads CASSLESRGSLSNQPQHF. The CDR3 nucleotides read TGTGCCAGCAGCTTAGAATCCAGGGGGTCCCTTAGCAATCAGCCCCAGCATTTT.

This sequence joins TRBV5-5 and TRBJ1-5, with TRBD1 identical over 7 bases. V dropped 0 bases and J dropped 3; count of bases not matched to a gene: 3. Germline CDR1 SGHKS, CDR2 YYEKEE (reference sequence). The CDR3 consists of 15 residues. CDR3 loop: CASSLARGINQPQHF. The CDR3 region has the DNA TGTGCCAGCAGCTTGGCCAGGGGGATCAATCAGCCCCAGCATTTT.

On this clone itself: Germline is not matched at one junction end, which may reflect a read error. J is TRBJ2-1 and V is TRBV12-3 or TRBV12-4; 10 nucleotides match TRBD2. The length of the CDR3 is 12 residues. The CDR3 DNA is TGTGCCAGCAGTGAGAGCGGGGGGGCCTTGATCTTC. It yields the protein CASSESGGALIF.

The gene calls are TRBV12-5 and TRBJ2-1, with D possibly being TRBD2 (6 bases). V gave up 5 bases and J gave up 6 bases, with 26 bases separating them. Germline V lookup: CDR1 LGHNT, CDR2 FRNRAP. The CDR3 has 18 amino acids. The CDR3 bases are TGTGCTAGTGGTCCGATTCCTGATGGGGACTCCTTCTCCAATGAGCAGTTCTTC. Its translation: CASGPIPDGDSFSNEQFF.

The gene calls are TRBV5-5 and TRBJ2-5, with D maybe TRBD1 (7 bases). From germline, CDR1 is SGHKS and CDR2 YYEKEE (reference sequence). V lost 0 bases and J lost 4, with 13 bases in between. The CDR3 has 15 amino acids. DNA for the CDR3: TGTGCCAGCAGCTTGGTAACAGGGGAGGCAGAGACCCAGTACTTC. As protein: CASSLVTGEAETQYF.

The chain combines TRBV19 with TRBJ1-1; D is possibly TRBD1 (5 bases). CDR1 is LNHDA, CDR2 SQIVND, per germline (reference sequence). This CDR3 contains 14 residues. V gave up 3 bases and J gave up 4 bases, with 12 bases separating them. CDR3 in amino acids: CASSMWGEGTEAFF. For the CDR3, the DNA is TGTGCCAGTAGTATGTGGGGGGAAGGCACTGAAGCTTTCTTT.

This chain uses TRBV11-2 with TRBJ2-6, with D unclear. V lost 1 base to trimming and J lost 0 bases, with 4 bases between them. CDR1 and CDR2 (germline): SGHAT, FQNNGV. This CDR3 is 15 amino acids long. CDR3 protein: CASSLVASGANVLTF. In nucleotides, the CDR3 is TGTGCCAGCAGCTTAGTGGCCTCTGGGGCCAACGTCCTGACTTTC.

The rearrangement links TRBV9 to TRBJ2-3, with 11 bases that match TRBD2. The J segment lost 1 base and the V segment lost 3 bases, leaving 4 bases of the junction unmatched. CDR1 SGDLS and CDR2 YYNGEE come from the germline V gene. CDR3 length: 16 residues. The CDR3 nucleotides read TGTGCCAGCAGCGCGGGTAGCGGGGGGGGCACAGATACGCAGTATTTT. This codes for CASSAGSGGGTDTQYF.

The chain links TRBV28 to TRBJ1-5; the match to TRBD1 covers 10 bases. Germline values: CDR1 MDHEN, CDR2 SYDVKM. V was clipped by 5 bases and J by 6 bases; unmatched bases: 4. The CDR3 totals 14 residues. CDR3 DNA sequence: TGTGCCAGCAGTCTCCGGGACAGGGGTCAGCCCCAGCATTTT. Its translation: CASSLRDRGQPQHF. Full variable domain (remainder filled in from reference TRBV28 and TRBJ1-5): DVKVTQSSRYLVKRTGEKVFLECVQDMDHENMFWYRQDPGLGLRLIYFSYDVKMKEKGDIPEGYSVSREKKERFSLILESASTNQTSMYLCASSLRDRGQPQHFGDGTRLSIL.

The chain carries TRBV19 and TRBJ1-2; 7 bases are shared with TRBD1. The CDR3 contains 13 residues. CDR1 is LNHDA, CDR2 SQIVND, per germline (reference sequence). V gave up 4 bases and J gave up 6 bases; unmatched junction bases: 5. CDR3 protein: CASSTTGSDGYTF. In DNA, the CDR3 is TGTGCCAGTAGTACGACAGGGTCTGATGGCTACACCTTC.

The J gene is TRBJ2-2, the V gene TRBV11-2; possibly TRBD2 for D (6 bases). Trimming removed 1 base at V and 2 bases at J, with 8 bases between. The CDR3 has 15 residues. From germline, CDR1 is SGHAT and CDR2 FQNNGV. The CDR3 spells CASSLALANTGELFF. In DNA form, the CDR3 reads TGTGCCAGCAGCTTAGCACTAGCTAACACCGGGGAGCTGTTTTTT.

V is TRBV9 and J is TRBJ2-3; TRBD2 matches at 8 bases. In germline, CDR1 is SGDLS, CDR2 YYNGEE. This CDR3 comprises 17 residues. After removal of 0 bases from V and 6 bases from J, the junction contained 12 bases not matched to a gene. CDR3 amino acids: CASSVGGTGTRSDTQYF. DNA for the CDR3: TGTGCCAGCAGCGTAGGGGGCACCGGGACTAGATCCGATACGCAGTATTTT.

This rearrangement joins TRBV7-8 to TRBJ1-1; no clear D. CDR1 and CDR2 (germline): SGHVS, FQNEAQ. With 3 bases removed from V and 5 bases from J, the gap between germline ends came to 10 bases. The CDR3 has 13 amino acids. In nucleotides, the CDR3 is TGTGCCAGCAGCTTTCTGGAGAGGACTGAAGCTTTCTTT. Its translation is CASSFLERTEAFF.

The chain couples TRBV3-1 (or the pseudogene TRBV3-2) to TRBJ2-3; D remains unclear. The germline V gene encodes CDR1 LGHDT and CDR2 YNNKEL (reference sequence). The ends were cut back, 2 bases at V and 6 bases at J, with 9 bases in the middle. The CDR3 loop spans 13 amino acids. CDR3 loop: CASSQRSLDTQYF. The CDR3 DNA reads TGTGCCAGCAGCCAACGGTCGTTGGATACGCAGTATTTT.

CDR3 sequence reads: CASSFGQVNEQFF. The CDR3 coding sequence is TGTGCCAGCAGCTTCGGACAAGTCAATGAGCAGTTCTTC. The chain recombines TRBV7-3 with TRBJ2-1; D may be TRBD1 (5 bases). CDR1 and CDR2 from the germline V gene are SGHTA and FQGTGA. The CDR3 is made up of 13 amino acids. V gave up 3 bases and J gave up 6 bases, with 9 bases separating them. Using reference TRBV7-3 and TRBJ2-1 for the parts outside the CDR3, the full variable domain is GAGVSQTPSNKVTEKGKYVELRCDPISGHTALYWYRQSLGQGPEFLIYFQGTGAADDSGLPNDRFFAVRPEGSVSTLKIQRTERGDSAVYLCASSFGQVNEQFFGPGTRLTVL.

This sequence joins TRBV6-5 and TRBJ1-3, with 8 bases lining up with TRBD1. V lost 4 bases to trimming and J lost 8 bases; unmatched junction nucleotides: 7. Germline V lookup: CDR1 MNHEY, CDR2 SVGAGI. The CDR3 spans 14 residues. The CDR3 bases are TGTGCCAGCAGTTTCGTCGACAGGGGAGACACCATATATTTT. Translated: CASSFVDRGDTIYF.

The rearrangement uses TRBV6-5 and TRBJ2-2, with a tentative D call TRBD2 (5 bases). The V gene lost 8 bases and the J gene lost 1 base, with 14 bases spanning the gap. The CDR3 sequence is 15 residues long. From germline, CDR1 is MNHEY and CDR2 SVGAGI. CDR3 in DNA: TGTGCCAGCCGCGGTGGAGGATTGAACACCGGGGAGCTGTTTTTT. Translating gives CASRGGGLNTGELFF.

The CDR3 coding sequence is TGTGCCAGCAGCGTAGACAGGGTCGGTGGCTACACCTTC. This translates into CASSVDRVGGYTF. This chain connects TRBV9 to TRBJ1-2, with D perhaps matching TRBD1 (6 bases). Trimming removed 0 bases at V and 7 bases at J, with 10 bases between. This CDR3 region has 13 residues. Looked up from germline, CDR1 is SGDLS and CDR2 is YYNGEE. Filled out from reference TRBV9 and TRBJ1-2, the complete variable domain reads DSGVTQTPKHLITATGQRVTLRCSPRSGDLSVYWYQQSLDQGLQFLIQYYNGEERAKGNILERFSAQQFPDLHSELNLSSLELGDSALYFCASSVDRVGGYTFGSGTRLTVV.

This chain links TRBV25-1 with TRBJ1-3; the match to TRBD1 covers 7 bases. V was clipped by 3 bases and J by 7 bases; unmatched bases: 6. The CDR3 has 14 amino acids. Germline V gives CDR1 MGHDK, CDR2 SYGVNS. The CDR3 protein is CASSDLGGRNTIYF. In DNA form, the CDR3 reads TGTGCCAGCAGTGATCTAGGGGGCCGGAACACCATATATTTT.

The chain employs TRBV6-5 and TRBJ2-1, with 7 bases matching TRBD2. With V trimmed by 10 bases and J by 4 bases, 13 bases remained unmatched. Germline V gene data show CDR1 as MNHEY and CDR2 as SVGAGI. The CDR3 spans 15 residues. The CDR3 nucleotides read TGTGCCACCTGGGGTACAAGGGAGGGATACAATGAGCAGTTCTTC. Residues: CATWGTREGYNEQFF.

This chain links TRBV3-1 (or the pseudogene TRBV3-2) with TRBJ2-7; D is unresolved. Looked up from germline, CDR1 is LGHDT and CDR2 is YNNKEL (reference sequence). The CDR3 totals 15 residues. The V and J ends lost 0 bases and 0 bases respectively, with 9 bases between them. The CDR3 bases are TGTGCCAGCAGCCAAGAGCCAGGAAGCTCCTACGAGCAGTACGTC. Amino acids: CASSQEPGSSYEQYV.